This is a list of T cell receptor beta chains from one sample in a study of blood T cell repertoires in COVID-19. TCRdb keeps only in-frame clones here, not all; method: immunoSEQ multiplex PCR. Of nearly 70,000 clones listed, nearly 90% were seen once; the top ten hold roughly 3.6%. The sample was peripheral blood. These receptors were obtained from a woman between 50 and 59 years old with COVID-19, enrolled during active disease. Each CDR3 is given with its conserved first and last residue. D genes are given only for firm matches. Some rows mark clone size as missing; the rest say once, few, many or name a class of expanded clone.

CDR3 protein	CDR3 DNA	D gene	clone size	J gene	V gene
CASSAGPSGSSYEQYF	TGCGCCAGCAGCGCAGGCCCTAGCGGGAGCTCCTACGAGCAGTACTTC	TRBD2	NA	TRBJ2-7	TRBV5-1
CASSIGKRSTDTQYF	TGTGCCAGTAGTATAGGAAAGCGGAGCACAGATACGCAGTATTTT	NA	NA	TRBJ2-3	TRBV19
CASSLGGSYEQYF	TGTGCCAGCAGTTTGGGGGGGTCCTACGAGCAGTACTTC	TRBD2	NA	TRBJ2-7	TRBV28
CASSEELSYGYTF	TGTGCCAGCAGTGAAGAGCTAAGCTATGGCTACACCTTC	NA	once	TRBJ1-2	TRBV2
CATSDLQMGAGGRVRDTQYF	TGTGCCACCAGTGATTTGCAGATGGGGGCCGGCGGGAGAGTACGAGATACGCAGTATTTT	NA	NA	TRBJ2-3	TRBV24-1
CASSLRGAGTDTQYF	TGTGCCAGCAGCTTACGGGGTGCGGGCACAGATACGCAGTATTTT	NA	NA	TRBJ2-3	TRBV7-2
CASSLEGQGAGNTEAFF	TGCGCCAGCAGCTTGGAGGGACAGGGGGCAGGGAACACTGAAGCTTTCTTT	TRBD1	few	TRBJ1-1	TRBV5-1
CASIGGAGSPLHF	TGTGCCAGCATTGGAGGGGCGGGTTCACCCCTCCACTTT	NA	NA	TRBJ1-6	TRBV6-5
CASSASGSSYNEQFF	TGCGCCAGCAGTGCCAGCGGGAGCTCCTACAATGAGCAGTTCTTC	TRBD2	NA	TRBJ2-1	TRBV10-1
CASSSTGGRTEAFF	TGTGCCAGCAGTTCTACCGGGGGGCGAACTGAAGCTTTCTTT	NA	NA	TRBJ1-1	TRBV28
CASSEAGTWTQYF	TGTGCCAGCAGTGAAGCCGGGACTTGGACGCAGTATTTT	NA	NA	TRBJ2-3	TRBV12-3/TRBV12-4
CASSLSTTDTQYF	TGTGCCAGCAGTTTGAGTACTACAGATACGCAGTATTTT	NA	once	TRBJ2-3	TRBV28
CASSFSSTDTQYF	TGTGCCAGCAGCTTTTCGAGCACAGATACGCAGTATTTT	NA	NA	TRBJ2-3	TRBV5-5
CASSVGSGWVGKFNEQFF	TGTGCCAGCAGCGTAGGATCGGGGTGGGTGGGAAAGTTCAATGAGCAGTTCTTC	NA	NA	TRBJ2-1	TRBV9
CASSLAPSGITPDTQYF	TGCGCCAGCAGCTTGGCCCCTAGCGGGATAACCCCAGATACGCAGTATTTT	TRBD2	once	TRBJ2-3	TRBV5-1
CASSQVTAGGPGEQYF	TGTGCCAGCAGCCAAGTAACCGCGGGAGGGCCGGGCGAGCAGTACTTC	TRBD2	NA	TRBJ2-7	TRBV4-2